In its sample, the clone carrying this T cell receptor (beta chain) was seen many times. The antigen remains undetermined. Constant-region reverse primers amplified full-length variable regions, followed by semi-nested Nested Universal Primer A PCR. Via MiXCR, TCRdb re-called the 5' RACE reads, giving one row per CDR3 protein. Counted here are some 64,000 distinct CDR3 sequences, around a fifth occurring once; the ten biggest clones make up under 3.5%. CD4+CD45RO+CD25- cells were isolated as memory CD4+ T cells. Findings and limits, study-wide: Tumor-infiltrating Treg TCR alpha and beta sequences overlapped most with tumor naive CD4+ T cells, then blood naive. Tumor memory CD4+ T cell TCR gene usage clustered with blood and lymph node memory CD4+ cells and lymph node naive CD4+ cells.

The CDR3 covers 19 residues. The V segment lost 4 bases and the J segment 0 bases; nucleotides outside the gene matches: 13. Germline V CDR1 and CDR2: SGHNT, YENEEA. This chain connects TRBV11-3 to TRBJ2-2, with 8 bases fitting TRBD1. This clonotype was obtained from a female donor with breast cancer. Sequencing was performed on memory CD4+ T cells sorted from a lymph node. Subset defined: memory CD4+ T cells, CD4+CD45RO+CD25-. The DNA for the CDR3 is TGTGCCAGCAGCTCCCCGGGACAGGCTCCTATCGCGAACACCGGGGAGCTGTTTTTT. Translating it yields CASSSPGQAPIANTGELFF.